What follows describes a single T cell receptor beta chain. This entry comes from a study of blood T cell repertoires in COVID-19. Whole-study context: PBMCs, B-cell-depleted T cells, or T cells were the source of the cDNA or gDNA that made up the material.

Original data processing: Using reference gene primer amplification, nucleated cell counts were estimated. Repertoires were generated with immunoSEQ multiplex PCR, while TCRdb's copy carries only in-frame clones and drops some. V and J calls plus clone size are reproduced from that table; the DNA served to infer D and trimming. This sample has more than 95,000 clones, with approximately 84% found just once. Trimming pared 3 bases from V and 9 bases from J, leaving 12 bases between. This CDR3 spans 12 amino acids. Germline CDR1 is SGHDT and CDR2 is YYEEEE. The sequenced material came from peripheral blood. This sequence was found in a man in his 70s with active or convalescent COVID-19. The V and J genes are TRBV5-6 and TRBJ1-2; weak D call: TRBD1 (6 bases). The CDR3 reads CASSSNRASYTF. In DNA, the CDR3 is TGTGCCAGCAGCTCTAACAGGGCGAGCTACACCTTC.